What follows describes a single TCR beta chain. V lost 0 bases and J 10 bases, leaving 7 bases between the germline ends. The CDR3 contains 12 residues. These data originate in a study of blood T cell repertoires in COVID-19. Across the study: Samples taken during acute and convalescent COVID-19 were collected in the United States, Italy and Spain. The analysed material was cDNA or gDNA that came from T cells, B-cell-depleted T cells, or PBMCs.

Original processing notes: Reference gene primer amplification yielded estimated nucleated cell counts. Sequencing used immunoSEQ multiplex PCR; TCRdb keeps in-frame clones, though not all of them. The DNA gave D and trimming, while V, J and clone size come from that table. The repertoire holds about 180,000 clones, with over 65% as singletons. The source of this sequence is a person aged 70 to 85 with COVID-19, enrolled during active disease. This chain connects TRBV12-3 or TRBV12-4 to TRBJ2-1, with D possibly TRBD2 on 5 matching bases. Input material: peripheral blood. CDR3 residues: CASSLAGVEQFF. Here the CDR3 DNA reads TGTGCCAGCAGTTTAGCCGGGGTCGAGCAGTTCTTC.